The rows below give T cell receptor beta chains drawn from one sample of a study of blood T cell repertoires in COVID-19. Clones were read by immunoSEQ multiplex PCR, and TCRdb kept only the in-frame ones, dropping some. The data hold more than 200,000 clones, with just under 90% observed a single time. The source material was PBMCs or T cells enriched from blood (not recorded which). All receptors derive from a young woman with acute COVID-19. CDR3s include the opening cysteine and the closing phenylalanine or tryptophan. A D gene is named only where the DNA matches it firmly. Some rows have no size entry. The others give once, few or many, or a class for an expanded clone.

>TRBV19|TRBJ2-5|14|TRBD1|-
TGTGCCAGTAGGGCAAGGGACAGTTCAGAGACCCAGTACTTC
CASRARDSSETQYF
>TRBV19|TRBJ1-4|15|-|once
TGTGCCAGTAGTCAGGGGCCGGCAACTAATGAAAAACTGTTTTTT
CASSQGPATNEKLFF
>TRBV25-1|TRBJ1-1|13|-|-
TGTGCCAGCAGAGAACAGGGGAACACTGAAGCTTTCTTT
CASREQGNTEAFF
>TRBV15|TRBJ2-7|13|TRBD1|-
TGTGCCACCAGCAGAGACAGGGGGCGCGAGCAGTACTTC
CATSRDRGREQYF
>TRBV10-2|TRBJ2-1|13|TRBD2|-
TGCGCCAGCGGTAGCGGGGGCTTCAATGAGCAGTTCTTC
CASGSGGFNEQFF
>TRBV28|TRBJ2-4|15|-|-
TGTGCCAGCAGCCCGGGACACCTAGCCAAAAACATTCAGTACTTC
CASSPGHLAKNIQYF
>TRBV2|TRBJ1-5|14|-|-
TGTGCCAGCAGTGTAAGGCAGGGGAATCAGCCCCAGCATTTT
CASSVRQGNQPQHF
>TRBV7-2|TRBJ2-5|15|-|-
TGTGCCAGCAGCTTAGGGGTTATCCCGGGGGAGACCCAGTACTTC
CASSLGVIPGETQYF
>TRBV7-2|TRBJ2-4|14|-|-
TGTGCCAGCAGCTTAGGAGGCCACGGGGGCATTCAGTACTTC
CASSLGGHGGIQYF
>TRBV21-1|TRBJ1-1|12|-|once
TGTGCCAGCAGCAAAGAACGTAGCTGGGCTTTCTTT
CASSKERSWAFF
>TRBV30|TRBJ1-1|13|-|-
TGTGCCTGGAGTGTACTAACCGGGGGAGAGGATTTCTTT
CAWSVLTGGEDFF
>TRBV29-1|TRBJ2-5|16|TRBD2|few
TGCAGCGTGACCGAGTCGGGGGGGCGCAGGGTAGAGACCCAGTACTTC
CSVTESGGRRVETQYF
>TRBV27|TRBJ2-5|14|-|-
TGTGCCAGCTCCGCAGGTTGGCAATCAGAGACCCAGTACTTC
CASSAGWQSETQYF
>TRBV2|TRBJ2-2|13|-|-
TGTGCCAGCTGCGGGGTAAACACCGGGGAGCTGTTTTTT
CASCGVNTGELFF
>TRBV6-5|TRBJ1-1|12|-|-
TGTGCCAGCAGCCCGTACAGGGCGGGAGCTTTCTTT
CASSPYRAGAFF
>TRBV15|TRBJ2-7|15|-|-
TGTGCCACCAGCAGAGATCAATGGAGCTCCTACGAGCAGTACTTC
CATSRDQWSSYEQYF
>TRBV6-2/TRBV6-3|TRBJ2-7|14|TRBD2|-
TGTGCCAGCAGTTACCGGGGACTAGCATCCGAGCAGTACTTC
CASSYRGLASEQYF
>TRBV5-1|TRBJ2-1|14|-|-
TGCGCCAGCAGCTCGGGATTCACCGCCAATGAGCAGTTCTTC
CASSSGFTANEQFF
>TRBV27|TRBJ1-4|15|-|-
TGTGCCAGCAGTTTGCGGGGAAGGACTAATGAAAAACTGTTTTTT
CASSLRGRTNEKLFF
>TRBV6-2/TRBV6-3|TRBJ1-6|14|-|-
TGTGCCAGCAGTTACGTGGGGGCTTATTCACCCCTCCACTTT
CASSYVGAYSPLHF
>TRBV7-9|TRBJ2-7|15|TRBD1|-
TGTGCCAGCAGCTTCGCCGGGACAGGGGGGTACGAGCAGTACTTC
CASSFAGTGGYEQYF
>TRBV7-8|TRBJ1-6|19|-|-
TGTGCCAGCAGTCCACCGAGAAGGGGGGGTCGTGCCGATAATTCACCCCTCCACTTT
CASSPPRRGGRADNSPLHF
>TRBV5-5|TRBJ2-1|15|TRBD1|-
TGTGCCAGCAGCCAGGAAGGGGGCATTGGCAATGAGCAGTTCTTC
CASSQEGGIGNEQFF
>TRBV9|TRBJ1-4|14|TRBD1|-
TGTGCCAGCAGCGCGACAGGGGGGAATGAAAAACTGTTTTTT
CASSATGGNEKLFF
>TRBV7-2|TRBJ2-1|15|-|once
TGTGCCAGCAGGGCTTCGTACAGCACCTACAATGAGCAGTTCTTC
CASRASYSTYNEQFF
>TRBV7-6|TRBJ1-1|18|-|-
TGTGCCAGCAGCTTAGTCGTGGGGAGCGGACCCGTAAAGGCTGAAGCTTTCTTT
CASSLVVGSGPVKAEAFF
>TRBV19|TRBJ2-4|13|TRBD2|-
TGTGCCAGTAGTTACGGGGAGGGCGACATTCAGTACTTC
CASSYGEGDIQYF
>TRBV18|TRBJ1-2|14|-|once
TGTGCCAGCTCACCAGAGGGATTTGCCTATGGCTACACCTTC
CASSPEGFAYGYTF
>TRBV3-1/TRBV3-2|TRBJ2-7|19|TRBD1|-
TGTGCCAGCAGCCAAGTCCGCTACTTCTCTGAGACAGGGGTGGGGGAGCAGTACTTC
CASSQVRYFSETGVGEQYF
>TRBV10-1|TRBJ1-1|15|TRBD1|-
TGCGCCAGCAGTGACATACAGGGGGAGGACACTGAAGCTTTCTTT
CASSDIQGEDTEAFF
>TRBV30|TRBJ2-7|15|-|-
TGTGCCTGGAGTGTTGGCAGGGTGAGCTCCTACGAGCAGTACTTC
CAWSVGRVSSYEQYF
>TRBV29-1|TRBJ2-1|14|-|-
TGCAGCGCGGACCCTAGAGGGATGCACAATGAGCAGTTCTTC
CSADPRGMHNEQFF
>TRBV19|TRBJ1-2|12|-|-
TGTGCCAGTAGTATAAGAGGATACGGCTACACCTTC
CASSIRGYGYTF
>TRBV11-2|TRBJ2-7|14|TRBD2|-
TGTGCCAGCAGCCACACTGGGGAGGGCTCAGAGCAGTACTTC
CASSHTGEGSEQYF
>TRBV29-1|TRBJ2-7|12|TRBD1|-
TGCAGCGCCCGGGGACAGGGCTACGAGCAGTACTTC
CSARGQGYEQYF
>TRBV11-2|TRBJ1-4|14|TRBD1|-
TGTGCCAGCAGCTGGGGGACAGGGGGAGAAAAACTGTTTTTT
CASSWGTGGEKLFF
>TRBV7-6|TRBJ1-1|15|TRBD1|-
TGTGCCAGCAGCTTTGGGCTCGGGACAGCCTCTGAAGCTTTCTTT
CASSFGLGTASEAFF
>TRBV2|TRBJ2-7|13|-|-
TGTGCCAGCCTCCCCCTTTATGGTCGGGAGCAGTACTTC
CASLPLYGREQYF
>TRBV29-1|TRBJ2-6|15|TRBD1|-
TGCAGCGCCAAACAGGGGAACCCTGGGGCCAACGTCCTGACTTTC
CSAKQGNPGANVLTF
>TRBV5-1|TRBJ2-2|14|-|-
TGCGCCAGCAGCTTGGGGACTGACACCGGGGAGCTGTTTTTT
CASSLGTDTGELFF
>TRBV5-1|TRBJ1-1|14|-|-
TGCGCCAGCAGCTTGGGAGGCGGGACGCAAGAAGCTTTCTTT
CASSLGGGTQEAFF
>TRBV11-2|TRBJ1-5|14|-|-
TGTGCCAGCAGCTTTACCGGGAGCAATCAGCCCCAGCATTTT
CASSFTGSNQPQHF
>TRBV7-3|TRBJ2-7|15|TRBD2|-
TGTGCCAGCAGCTCGGGACTAGCGGGGGTTCGGGAGCAGTACTTC
CASSSGLAGVREQYF
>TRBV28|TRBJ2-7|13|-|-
TGTGCCAGTACAGTGCCTCCCCTTTACGAGCAGTACTTC
CASTVPPLYEQYF
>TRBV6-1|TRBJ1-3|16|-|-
TGTGCCAGCAGTGCCCATGGGCCCCACTCTGGAAACACCATATATTTT
CASSAHGPHSGNTIYF
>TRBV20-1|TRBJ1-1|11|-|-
TGCAGTGCTAGCGCGGGGCTTGAAGCTTTCTTT
CSASAGLEAFF
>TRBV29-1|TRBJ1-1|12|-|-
TGCAGCGTTGGACAGCTGAACACTGAAGCTTTCTTT
CSVGQLNTEAFF
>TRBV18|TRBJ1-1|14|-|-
TGTGCCAGCTCACCCAAACAGGGGAACACTGAAGCTTTCTTT
CASSPKQGNTEAFF
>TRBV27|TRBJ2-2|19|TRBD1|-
TGTGCCAGCAGTTTATTTTTGGACGGGCAGGGGGTAGTAACCGGGGAGCTGTTTTTT
CASSLFLDGQGVVTGELFF
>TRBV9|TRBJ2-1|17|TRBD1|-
TGTGCCAGCCTAAGCTGGGATAGGGGGCTTGAAAACAATGAGCAGTTCTTC
CASLSWDRGLENNEQFF
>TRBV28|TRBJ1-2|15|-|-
TGTGCCAGCCACAACCCTGGGGGAGGGGCGAGTGGCTACACCTTC
CASHNPGGGASGYTF
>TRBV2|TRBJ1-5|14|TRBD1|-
TGTGCCAGCTCTCGGGACAGGGATTATCAGCCCCAGCATTTT
CASSRDRDYQPQHF